The sequence of this T cell receptor beta chain was determined in a study of CXCR3-negative and CXCR3-positive naive CD8 T cells. Whole-study results and caveats: TRB CDR3 properties indicated TCR strength, while surface CD5 was similar across naive subsets. CXCR3-positive naive cells had more hydrophobic TRB CDR3s than CXCR3-negative naive cells.

Remarks on this clonotype: As yet, its antigen is unknown.

The authors prepared UMI-labeled TRB cDNA libraries by 5' RACE. TCRdb re-called the 5' RACE reads; every CDR3 protein appears as one record, without DNA. The sample holds fewer than 90,000 distinct CDR3 sequences. Sequenced sample: naive CXCR3+ CD8+ T cells from blood. The subset denotes: CD45RO-CCR7+CD27+CD95- naive CD8+ T cells expressing CXCR3 (TNR3+). The receptor was derived from a human donor in good health. Some clones in this sample may be carry-over from other donors' samples.

CDR3 in amino acids: CAWSGEASGFNNEQFF. The genes are TRBV30 and TRBJ2-1; as DNA is missing, the TRBD2 call by TCRdb cannot be tested. There are 16 residues in the CDR3. Germline CDR1 GTSNPN, CDR2 SVGIG (reference sequence).